These 17 T cell receptor beta chains originate from one sample sequenced in a study of CD8+CD57+ T cells in acquired aplastic anemia. Genomic DNA constituted the template upon which TCR beta VDJ and CDR3 profiling was performed. TCRdb re-analysed the reads in MiXCR, keeping a single row per CDR3 protein. Of around 140,000 distinct CDR3 sequences listed, 41% are singletons. Sequenced material: sorted CD4+, CD8+, or CD8+CD57+ T cells (not recorded which) from PBMCs. These receptors all stem from a human donor in good health, serving as a control.

This clonotype is medium-sized within its sample. The genes are TRBV15 and TRBJ1-6; TRBD1 is a possible D gene (5 bases). Looked up from germline, CDR1 is LNHNV and CDR2 is YYDKDF (reference sequence). V was clipped by 1 base and J by 6 bases, with 7 bases between them. The CDR3 has 14 amino acids. CDR3 sequence: CATSRGQGNSPLHF. DNA of the CDR3: TGTGCCACCAGCAGAGGGCAGGGTAATTCACCCCTCCACTTT.

The sample holds many counts of this clonotype. This chain connects TRBV20-1 to TRBJ1-1; D remains ambiguous. V lost 6 bases to trimming and J lost 8 bases, with 16 bases between them. The CDR3 runs to 12 residues. Germline V gene data show CDR1 as DFQATT and CDR2 as SNEGSKA (reference sequence). CDR3: CSAGRRPREAFF. CDR3 DNA sequence: TGCAGTGCCGGGCGCAGGCCCCGGGAAGCTTTCTTT.

This clonotype came up many times. J is TRBJ2-1 and V is TRBV20-1, with 13 bases that match TRBD2. The V gene end was trimmed by 5 bases and the J gene end by 3 bases; junction bases not matched to a gene: 4. Germline CDR1 is DFQATT and CDR2 is SNEGSKA (reference sequence). The CDR3 is 15 amino acids. The CDR3 spells CSAGRTSGSYNEQFF. CDR3 nucleotide sequence: TGCAGTGCTGGACGGACTAGCGGGAGCTACAATGAGCAGTTCTTC.

This chain uses TRBV19 with TRBJ2-3; 11 bases agree with TRBD2. This CDR3 is 15 amino acids long. The V gene end was trimmed by 5 bases and the J gene end by 2 bases; junction bases not matched to a gene: 3. Germline V gene lookup returns CDR1 LNHDA and CDR2 SQIVND (reference sequence). CDR3 nucleotides: TGTGCCAGTAGTGGTAGCGGGGGGGCCACAGATACGCAGTATTTT. It codes for CASSGSGGATDTQYF.

V gene TRBV10-1 combines with J gene TRBJ2-3; D possibly corresponds to TRBD1 (6 bases). The V end lost 2 bases, the J end lost 5 bases, and 8 bases lay between the germline ends. From germline, CDR1 is WNHNN and CDR2 SYGVQD (reference sequence). The CDR3 totals 13 residues. The CDR3 region is CASSEPRGDTQYF. The CDR3 DNA sequence: TGCGCCAGCAGTGAGCCCAGGGGAGATACGCAGTATTTT.

This clonotype was detected ten times or more. V gene TRBV9 combines with J gene TRBJ2-3; TRBD2 matches 10 bases. CDR1 and CDR2 from the germline V gene are SGDLS and YYNGEE. This CDR3 region has 16 residues. With 0 bases clipped from V and 5 bases from J, the junction kept 6 bases outside the gene matches. CDR3: CASSVESGRAVDTQYF. For the CDR3, the DNA is TGTGCCAGCAGCGTAGAAAGCGGGAGGGCCGTAGATACGCAGTATTTT. Filled out from reference TRBV9 and TRBJ2-3, the complete variable domain reads DSGVTQTPKHLITATGQRVTLRCSPRSGDLSVYWYQQSLDQGLQFLIQYYNGEERAKGNILERFSAQQFPDLHSELNLSSLELGDSALYFCASSVESGRAVDTQYFGPGTRLTVL.

This clonotype was observed many times. The V and J genes are TRBV4-2 and TRBJ2-3, with D perhaps TRBD1 or TRBD2 (6 bases each). This CDR3 is built from 15 residues. Trimming cost V 0 bases and J 4 bases, with 11 bases left between them. The germline CDR1 and CDR2 sequences are LGHNA and YNFKEQ. DNA of the CDR3: TGTGCCAGCAGCCAAGAGGGGGGCCAGGCAGATACGCAGTATTTT. Translation gives CASSQEGGQADTQYF.

This clonotype was observed at least ten times. V usage is TRBV30 and J usage is TRBJ2-5; TRBD1 is a possible D gene (5 bases). Germline V gene sequence: CDR1 GTSNPN, CDR2 SVGIG (reference sequence). This CDR3 has 13 amino acids. V lost 3 bases to trimming and J lost 2 bases, with 10 bases between them. CDR3 in DNA: TGTGCCTGGAGGGGGCTGACTCAAGAGACCCAGTACTTC. It specifies CAWRGLTQETQYF.

On this clonotype itself: A much bigger clone sits one base away, suggesting this may be a read error. Here the CDR3 omits its conserved ending phenylalanine or tryptophan, so a read error is the likely source. This chain joins TRBV3-1 and TRBJ2-7; 8 bases are shared with TRBD2. J was trimmed by 4 bases and V by 2 bases; bases with no gene match: 4. CDR3 length equals 14 residues. CDR1 is LGHDT, CDR2 YNNKEL, per germline (reference sequence). CDR3 nucleotide sequence: TGTGCCAGCAGCCAACCTGGGACTAGTTACGAGCAGTACCTC. This encodes CASSQPGTSYEQYL.

This chain connects TRBV6-4 to TRBJ2-3, with D hard to call. The germline gives CDR1 MRHNA, CDR2 SNTAGT. Trimming took off 3 bases at V and 0 bases at J, with 4 bases between the two ends. The CDR3 contains 13 residues. CDR3 sequence: CASSEYSTDTQYF. The DNA of the CDR3 is TGTGCCAGCAGTGAATACAGCACAGATACGCAGTATTTT.

The chain links TRBV25-1 to TRBJ1-3, with 9 bases identical to TRBD1. V lost 5 bases, J lost 4 bases, and 6 bases stayed unmatched. The CDR3 is 15 amino acids. Germline CDR1 is MGHDK and CDR2 is SYGVNS. CDR3 sequence (DNA): TGTGCCAGCAGTCGACAGGGGGATGGAGGAAACACCATATATTTT. Protein product: CASSRQGDGGNTIYF.

This clonotype was found many times. CDR3 coding DNA: TGTGCCACCAGTGAATCAGGGAAGGGCTACACCTTC. Translating it yields CATSESGKGYTF. The chain recombines TRBV24-1 with TRBJ1-2, with a weak D call TRBD1 (5 bases). The CDR3 has 12 amino acids. V was pared by 4 bases and J by 8 bases, with 10 bases between. Germline lookup yields CDR1 KGHDR and CDR2 SFDVKD.

The chain uses TRBV20-1 and TRBJ1-6; 7 bases align to TRBD1. Germline CDR1 DFQATT, CDR2 SNEGSKA (reference sequence). V was pared by 7 bases and J by 3 bases, with 3 bases of the junction left unmatched. The CDR3 consists of 13 residues. The CDR3 DNA is TGCAGTGGCGGGGACAGCTATAATTCACCCCTCCACTTT. Translated, it gives CSGGDSYNSPLHF.

In this sample, this clonotype turned up many times. V is TRBV6-1 and J is TRBJ2-1, with unresolved D. V lost 5 bases and J lost 10, with 9 bases in between. The CDR3 has 11 residues. Germline loops: CDR1 MNHNS, CDR2 SASEGT. CDR3 bases: TGTGCCAGCAGTCCATCAAGGGAGCAGTTCTTC. Translating it yields CASSPSREQFF.

The gene calls are TRBV20-1 and TRBJ2-5, with 8 nucleotides matching TRBD2. The CDR3 has 13 amino acids. The V segment lost 1 base and the J segment 2 bases; nucleotides outside the gene matches: 0. Germline-derived CDR1 and CDR2 are DFQATT and SNEGSKA (reference sequence). The CDR3 reads CSARVAGQETQYF. For the CDR3, the DNA is TGCAGTGCTAGAGTAGCGGGACAAGAGACCCAGTACTTC.

This clonotype occurred a few times. Here the CDR3 reads CAIRPSDGSGARDKTYNEQFF. CDR3 bases: TGTGCCATCAGACCCTCGGACGGTTCGGGGGCGAGAGATAAGACCTACAATGAGCAGTTCTTC. V gene TRBV10-3 combines with J gene TRBJ2-1, with D perhaps assigned TRBD1 or TRBD2 (6 bases each). This CDR3 has 21 amino acids. Germline CDR1 reads ENHRY; CDR2 reads SYGVKD. Trimming took off 6 bases at V and 2 bases at J, with 32 bases between the two ends.

The table lists this clonotype with many counts. The chain carries TRBV5-5 and TRBJ2-5; D is perhaps TRBD1 (7 bases). The CDR3 totals 15 residues. CDR1 is SGHKS and CDR2 is YYEKEE in the germline V gene (reference sequence). Trimming left V 4 bases short and J 5 bases short, with 18 bases between. The CDR3 coding sequence is TGTGCCAGCAGCGGAGGGACAGCCAGACACGAGACCCAGTACTTC. Translating gives CASSGGTARHETQYF.